Below, 4 T cell receptor beta chains from the same sample are listed, as sequenced in a study of blood T cells in healthy people across ages. Primers used in a second PCR of about 7 to 11 cycles were a sample-barcoded 5' primer and a J-beta primer mix. TCRdb reanalysed the 5' RACE reads using MiXCR and keeps one entry per CDR3 protein. The sample carries some 1.8 million distinct CDR3 sequences, approximately 39% recorded once. The sample comprised blood. The source of these receptors is a human donor in good health.

This clonotype showed up many times. This chain links TRBV6-6 with TRBJ2-7; D remains ambiguous. Germline V gene sequence: CDR1 MNHNY, CDR2 SVGAGI (reference sequence). V lost 0 bases to trimming and J lost 0 bases, with 9 bases between them. CDR3 length equals 15 residues. In DNA form, the CDR3 reads TGTGCCAGCAGTTACTCGAATCCTCACTCCTACGAGCAGTACTTC. As protein: CASSYSNPHSYEQYF.

This clonotype was counted between two and nine times. The V gene is TRBV6-2 or TRBV6-3, the J gene TRBJ2-1; D might be TRBD1 (5 bases). The germline V gene encodes CDR1 MNHEY and CDR2 SVGEGT. The germline V and J ends were trimmed by 2 bases and 6 bases, with 14 bases remaining between them. The CDR3 spans 15 residues. The CDR3 region has the DNA TGTGCCAGCAGTTACCGAGCAGGGATGGGCAATGAGCAGTTCTTC. It codes for CASSYRAGMGNEQFF.

The rearrangement joins TRBV20-1 to TRBJ2-1; TRBD2 matches at 11 bases. The CDR3 has 18 residues. From germline, CDR1 is DFQATT and CDR2 SNEGSKA (reference sequence). The V and J ends lost 0 bases and 4 bases, in that order; junction bases with no gene match: 11. The CDR3 nucleotides are TGCAGTGCTAGAGATCTTTTTAGCGGGGGGGAACTATACAATGAGCAGTTCTTC. This sequence encodes CSARDLFSGGELYNEQFF.

In the case of this clonotype: A clone one base away is much larger, so this may be a read error. V is TRBV6-6 and J is TRBJ1-4; D perhaps matches TRBD1 (6 bases). Trimming removed 7 bases at V and 4 bases at J, with 10 bases between. The CDR3 extends over 13 amino acids. Germline-derived CDR1 and CDR2 are MNHNY and SVGAGI (reference sequence). Here the CDR3 DNA reads TGTGCCAGCACCCTGGACAGTAATGAAAAACTGTTTTTT. Amino acids: CASTLDSNEKLFF.